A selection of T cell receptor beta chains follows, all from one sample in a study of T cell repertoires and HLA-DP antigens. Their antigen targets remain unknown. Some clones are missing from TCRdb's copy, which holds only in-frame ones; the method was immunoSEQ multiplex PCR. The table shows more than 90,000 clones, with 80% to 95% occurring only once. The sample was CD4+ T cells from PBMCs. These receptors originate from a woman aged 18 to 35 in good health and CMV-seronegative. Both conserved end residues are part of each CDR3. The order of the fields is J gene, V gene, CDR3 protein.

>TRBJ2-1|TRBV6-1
CASRTGTVVDNEQFF
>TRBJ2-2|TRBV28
CASSLGGPGELFF
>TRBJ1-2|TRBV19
CASSSRTGPFDYGYTF
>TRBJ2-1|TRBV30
CAWSARNKYSSYNEQFF
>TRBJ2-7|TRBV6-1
CASSTSNEQYF
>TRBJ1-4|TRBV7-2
CASSLKKTGRSEKLFF
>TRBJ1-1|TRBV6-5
CASSYGGGMNTEAFF
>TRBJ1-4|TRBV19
CASSIISHSTNEKLFF
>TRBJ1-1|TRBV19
CASSNTGTGEEAFF
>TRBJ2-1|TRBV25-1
CASSESNRGVRFF
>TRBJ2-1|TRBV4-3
CASSQVGSSGGAYEQFF
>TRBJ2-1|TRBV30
CAWRRTSGSIGYEQFF
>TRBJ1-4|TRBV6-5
CASTRQGGSEKLFF
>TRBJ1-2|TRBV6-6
CASSYRDRENGYTF
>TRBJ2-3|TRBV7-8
CASSSSRPTRTGQDTQYF
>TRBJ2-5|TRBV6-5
CASSSGETQYF
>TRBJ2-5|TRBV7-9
CASSFGQTLGGETQYF
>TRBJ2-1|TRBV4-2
CASSQVGGGSYNEQFF
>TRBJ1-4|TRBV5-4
CASSYRGPRNEKLFF
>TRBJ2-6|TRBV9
CASSAPQGDFVGANVLTF
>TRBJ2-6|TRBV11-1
CASSDRGQAGANVLTF
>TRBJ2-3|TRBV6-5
CASTGREGTDTQYF
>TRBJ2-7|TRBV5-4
CASSGHRQGQSEQYF
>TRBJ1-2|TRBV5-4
CASSLEVVANYGYTF
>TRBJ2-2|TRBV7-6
CASSFWNTGELFF
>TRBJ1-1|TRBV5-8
CASSPREGQSLSNTEAFF
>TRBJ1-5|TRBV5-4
CASSFARGRSPGGAQHF
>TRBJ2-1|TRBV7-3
CASSLFRLQRDEQFF
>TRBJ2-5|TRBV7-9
CASRGTRLIGETQYF
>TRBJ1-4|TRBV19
CASSYVGATNEKLFF
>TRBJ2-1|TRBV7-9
CASSIGQGGYNEQFF
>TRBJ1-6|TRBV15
CATSREGYNSPLHF
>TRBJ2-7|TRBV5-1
CASKLLAGEAYEQYF
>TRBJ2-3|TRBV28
CASSLWDRDTDTQYF
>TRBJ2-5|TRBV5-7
CASSLAGGLETQYF
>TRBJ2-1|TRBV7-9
CASSLGSSYNEQFF
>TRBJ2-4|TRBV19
CASSIPGTSKNIQYF
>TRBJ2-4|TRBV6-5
CASSRDGVAKNIQYF
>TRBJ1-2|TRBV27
CASSLTGGYGYTF
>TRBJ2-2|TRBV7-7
CASSPGDLGNTGELFF
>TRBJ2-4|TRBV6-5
CASRRDTTKNIQYF
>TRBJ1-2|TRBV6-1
CASLGTGYGYTF
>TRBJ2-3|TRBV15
CATSRRLAGTDTQYF
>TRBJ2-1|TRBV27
CASSHGGADNEQFF
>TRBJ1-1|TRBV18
CASSGTGRNTEAFF
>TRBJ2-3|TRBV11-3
CASSPRGGRDTQYF
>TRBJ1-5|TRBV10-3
CAISETGQGGQPQHF
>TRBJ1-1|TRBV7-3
CASRLTGSGTEAFF
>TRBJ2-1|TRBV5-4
CASTPGRDEQFF